Listed below are T cell receptor beta chains from one sample, sequenced in a study of T-cell memory formation after mild COVID-19. A single record per CDR3 protein comes from TCRdb applying MiXCR to the 5' RACE reads. This sample has about 560,000 distinct CDR3 sequences; roughly 21% occur once, and the top ten carry roughly 8.1%. Sequencing was performed on PBMCs or a T cell subset sorted from them (not recorded which). The receptors were sampled from an adult woman who had mild COVID-19 (a few samples of this study predate the infection). Cell type and time point are not known. CDR3s include the opening cysteine and the closing phenylalanine or tryptophan. D genes are given only for firm matches. The size field is filled for only some rows; it gives once, few, many or a size class.

>few|TRBV11-2|TRBD2|TRBJ2-2|17
CASSRAGLAGATGELFF
TGTGCCAGCAGCCGCGCGGGACTAGCGGGAGCCACCGGGGAGCTGTTTTTT
>NA|TRBV24-1|TRBD1|TRBJ1-2|15
CATSPKGQGSGGYTF
TGTGCCACCAGCCCTAAGGGACAGGGAAGCGGCGGCTACACCTTC
>NA|TRBV5-6|NA|TRBJ2-5|16
CASSHTTSAVEETQYF
TGTGCCAGCAGCCACACCACCTCGGCCGTTGAAGAGACCCAGTACTTC
>NA|TRBV12-3/TRBV12-4|NA|TRBJ2-7|18
CASSTNGGHMPNYSEQYF
TGTGCCAGCTCTACCAACGGGGGTCACATGCCTAATTACAGCGAGCAGTACTTC
>NA|TRBV4-1|TRBD2|TRBJ2-1|16
CASSQDGGALGNEQFF
TGCGCCAGCAGCCAAGACGGGGGGGCCCTAGGGAATGAGCAGTTCTTC
>few|TRBV29-1|TRBD1|TRBJ1-2|16
CSVEDTGQGFNYGYTF
TGCAGCGTTGAAGATACGGGACAGGGGTTCAACTATGGCTACACCTTC
>NA|TRBV12-3/TRBV12-4|TRBD2|TRBJ2-1|16
CASSSPRLAGYNEQFF
TGTGCCAGCAGTTCCCCCAGACTAGCGGGGTACAATGAGCAGTTCTTC
>NA|TRBV18|TRBD2|TRBJ2-3|16
CASSPLSSGSTDTQYF
TGTGCCAGCTCACCTCTCTCTAGCGGGAGTACAGATACGCAGTATTTT
>few|TRBV12-5|TRBD2|TRBJ2-7|18
CASGLGLAGDRRSYEQYF
TGTGCTAGTGGTCTGGGACTAGCGGGAGACCGCCGCTCCTACGAGCAGTACTTC
>NA|TRBV5-1|NA|TRBJ1-2|14
CASSATGGLYGYTF
TGCGCCAGCAGCGCCACAGGAGGCCTCTATGGCTACACCTTC
>few|TRBV29-1|NA|TRBJ2-5|16
CSVGSRRGSQGETQYF
TGCAGCGTTGGCTCGAGGAGGGGATCTCAGGGGGAGACCCAGTACTTC
>few|TRBV12-3/TRBV12-4|NA|TRBJ1-5|14
CASSLTGRKKPQHF
TGTGCCAGCAGTCTTACAGGGCGTAAAAAACCCCAGCATTTT
>NA|TRBV6-6|NA|TRBJ2-7|13
CASEGPGLVGQYF
TGTGCCAGCGAAGGTCCAGGGTTGGTCGGGCAGTACTTC
>few|TRBV5-1|NA|TRBJ2-1|14
CASSAGTLYNEQFF
TGCGCCAGCAGCGCCGGGACCCTCTACAATGAGCAGTTCTTC
>NA|TRBV7-9|NA|TRBJ2-3|15
CASSSRLEASDTQYF
TGTGCCAGCAGCTCTCGACTAGAAGCATCAGATACGCAGTATTTT
>NA|TRBV6-1|NA|TRBJ1-1|16
CASTSPRGGKNTEAFF
TGTGCCAGCACCTCCCCCCGGGGAGGAAAGAACACTGAAGCTTTCTTT
>few|TRBV20-1|NA|TRBJ1-1|15
CSARDHGRGVAEAFF
TGCAGTGCTAGAGATCACGGCAGGGGTGTAGCTGAAGCTTTCTTT
>many|TRBV10-3|TRBD1|TRBJ2-1|16
CAISATGAPLYNEQFF
TGTGCCATCAGTGCGACAGGGGCCCCCCTCTACAATGAGCAGTTCTTC
>NA|TRBV5-5|TRBD1|TRBJ2-7|14
CASSFGTGGSEQYF
TGTGCCAGCAGCTTTGGGACAGGGGGATCCGAGCAGTACTTC
>few|TRBV10-3|NA|TRBJ1-1|11
CAAQENTEAFF
TGTGCCGCCCAGGAGAACACTGAAGCTTTCTTT
>many|TRBV5-1|NA|TRBJ2-7|12
CASSSGRYEQYF
TGCGCCAGCAGCTCCGGACGCTACGAGCAGTACTTC
>NA|TRBV7-8|NA|TRBJ1-2|14
CASSLGHGDYGYTF
TGTGCCAGCAGCTTAGGCCACGGGGACTATGGCTACACCTTC
>many|TRBV5-1|NA|TRBJ2-7|13
CASSLRSGDEQYF
TGCGCCAGCAGCTTGCGGTCCGGGGACGAGCAGTACTTC
>NA|TRBV10-3|NA|TRBJ2-7|14
CAISSSGQTYEQYF
TGTGCCATCAGTTCATCGGGACAAACTTACGAGCAGTACTTC